These T cell receptor beta chains were read from a single sample in a study of blood T cells in healthy people across ages. TCRdb reanalysed the 5' RACE reads using MiXCR and keeps one entry per CDR3 protein. Of about 800,000 distinct CDR3 sequences listed, about 25% are singletons. These same data were also listed under a study on T cells of mothers and their children.

The sample comprised blood. Receptor source: a boy aged 5-17 years in good health. CDR3s include the opening cysteine and the closing phenylalanine or tryptophan. D genes are given only for firm matches. Only part of the rows carry a size: once, few, many, or a class if the clone is expanded.

clone size	V gene	J gene	D gene	CDR3 protein	CDR3 DNA
NA	TRBV20-1	TRBJ1-1	NA	CSARAGIEAFF	TGCAGTGCTAGAGCTGGGATTGAAGCTTTCTTT
many	TRBV28	TRBJ2-7	NA	CASSSPRPADSYEQYF	TGTGCCAGCAGTTCCCCCCGACCGGCTGACTCCTACGAGCAGTACTTC
NA	TRBV29-1	TRBJ1-1	TRBD1	CSFDRGGTEAFF	TGCAGCTTCGACAGGGGAGGCACTGAAGCTTTCTTT
few	TRBV7-2	TRBJ2-3	NA	CASSFGSRTDTQYF	TGTGCCAGCAGCTTCGGCAGCCGCACAGATACGCAGTATTTT
NA	TRBV2	TRBJ2-7	NA	CASSGGRYEQYF	TGTGCCAGCAGTGGGGGACGGTACGAACAGTACTTC
NA	TRBV7-2	TRBJ1-5	TRBD1	CASSPPGTGGNQPQHF	TGTGCCAGCAGCCCCCCGGGGACAGGGGGCAATCAGCCCCAGCATTTT
few	TRBV27	TRBJ2-7	NA	CASSSRTDYGLDYEQYF	TGTGCCAGCAGTTCCAGGACAGATTATGGACTGGATTACGAGCAGTACTTC
NA	TRBV20-1	TRBJ2-3	NA	CSARDLRGDTQYF	TGCAGTGCTAGAGACCTCAGGGGAGATACGCAGTATTTT
few	TRBV7-8	TRBJ2-7	TRBD2	CASSGREGTPYEQYF	TGTGCCAGCAGCGGCAGGGAGGGGACCCCCTACGAGCAGTACTTC
few	TRBV27	TRBJ1-1	NA	CASSATEPNTEAFF	TGTGCCAGCAGCGCGACAGAACCGAACACTGAAGCTTTCTTT
few	TRBV11-2	TRBJ2-7	TRBD1	CASSRDRGVEQYF	TGTGCCAGTAGCCGGGACAGGGGAGTCGAGCAGTACTTC
few	TRBV10-3	TRBJ1-6	NA	CAISERANNSPLHF	TGTGCCATCAGTGAACGGGCCAATAATTCACCCCTCCACTTT
NA	TRBV29-1	TRBJ2-7	TRBD1	CSVALSGDREQYF	TGCAGCGTTGCCCTTTCCGGGGACAGAGAGCAGTACTTC
NA	TRBV4-1	TRBJ1-1	NA	CASSQSGSNTEAFF	TGCGCCAGCAGCCAATCGGGATCCAACACTGAAGCTTTCTTT
NA	TRBV20-1	TRBJ2-5	NA	CSAIPAVNQETQYF	TGCAGTGCTATTCCGGCGGTAAACCAAGAGACCCAGTACTTC
NA	TRBV2	TRBJ1-2	NA	CATTRRDVGGYTF	TGTGCCACCACGAGAAGGGACGTCGGTGGCTACACCTTC
NA	TRBV20-1	TRBJ2-3	NA	CSASPADASTDTQYF	TGCAGTGCTTCACCGGCGGACGCAAGCACAGATACGCAGTATTTT
NA	TRBV5-6	TRBJ1-2	NA	CASSPPGGYGYTF	TGTGCCAGCAGCCCCCCCGGGGGCTATGGCTACACCTTC
NA	TRBV7-2	TRBJ2-2	NA	CASSRRPPGELFF	TGTGCCAGCAGCCGTAGACCCCCCGGGGAGCTGTTTTTT
NA	TRBV7-7	TRBJ2-5	NA	CASSPSWTQQETQYF	TGTGCTAGCAGCCCCTCCTGGACGCAACAAGAGACCCAGTACTTC
few	TRBV6-2/TRBV6-3	TRBJ2-4	NA	CASGKLGRDIQYF	TGTGCCAGCGGAAAACTAGGTCGAGACATTCAGTACTTC
NA	TRBV7-2	TRBJ2-1	NA	CASSLGSGVPTNEQFF	TGTGCCAGCAGCTTAGGGTCCGGGGTGCCGACGAATGAGCAGTTCTTC
NA	TRBV3-1	TRBJ2-5	NA	CASSQVVQIQETQYF	TGTGCCAGCAGCCAAGTAGTACAGATCCAAGAGACCCAGTACTTC
few	TRBV27	TRBJ2-7	NA	CASTSWTVAYEQYF	TGTGCCAGCACCTCATGGACAGTCGCCTACGAGCAGTACTTC
NA	TRBV10-3	TRBJ2-1	TRBD2	CAISTGTSGTNEQFF	TGTGCCATCAGTACCGGGACTAGCGGAACCAATGAGCAGTTCTTC
NA	TRBV20-1	TRBJ2-7	TRBD2	CSARDRTGTSGYEQYF	TGCAGTGCTAGAGACCGGACCGGGACTAGCGGCTACGAGCAGTACTTC
NA	TRBV27	TRBJ1-4	TRBD1	CASRTGQGPEKLFF	TGTGCCAGCAGGACGGGACAGGGTCCTGAAAAACTGTTTTTT
NA	TRBV7-2	TRBJ1-2	NA	CASTHPARGYGYTF	TGTGCCAGCACCCATCCGGCCAGGGGCTATGGCTACACCTTC
NA	TRBV9	TRBJ2-5	NA	CASSVQGTETQYF	TGTGCCAGCAGCGTACAGGGGACGGAGACCCAGTACTTC
NA	TRBV27	TRBJ1-1	TRBD1	CASSLGTERLAFF	TGTGCCAGCAGTTTAGGGACAGAAAGGCTAGCTTTCTTT
NA	TRBV5-1	TRBJ2-5	NA	CASSFDGQTQYF	TGCGCCAGCAGCTTCGACGGCCAGACCCAGTACTTC
NA	TRBV7-7	TRBJ1-4	NA	CASRRLQGGEKLFF	TGTGCCAGCAGGAGGCTGCAGGGAGGAGAAAAACTGTTTTTT
few	TRBV20-1	TRBJ2-4	TRBD1	CSARSQGIGNIQYF	TGCAGTGCTAGATCACAGGGGATTGGAAACATTCAGTACTTC
few	TRBV6-2/TRBV6-3	TRBJ2-7	NA	CASSYSPVEASYEQYF	TGTGCCAGCAGTTACTCTCCTGTAGAGGCTTCCTACGAGCAGTACTTC
NA	TRBV6-2/TRBV6-3	TRBJ1-1	NA	CASSYPRGGLNTEAFF	TGTGCCAGCAGTTACCCTCGTGGGGGGCTGAACACTGAAGCTTTCTTT
few	TRBV29-1	TRBJ1-2	TRBD1	CSVAVTGNVDYTF	TGCAGCGTTGCCGTGACAGGGAACGTGGACTACACCTTC
NA	TRBV27	TRBJ2-2	NA	CASGRVTGELFF	TGTGCCAGTGGGAGAGTAACCGGGGAGCTGTTTTTT
few	TRBV7-7	TRBJ2-3	NA	CASSPLGGDTQYF	TGTGCTAGCAGCCCTCTCGGTGGGGATACGCAGTATTTT
few	TRBV9	TRBJ2-3	TRBD2	CASSASRAGGIADTQYF	TGTGCCAGCAGCGCAAGCCGAGCGGGAGGCATCGCAGATACGCAGTATTTT
many	TRBV7-9	TRBJ2-1	NA	CASSRGGYNEQFF	TGTGCCAGCAGCAGGGGCGGTTACAATGAGCAGTTCTTC
few	TRBV7-8	TRBJ2-2	TRBD1	CASSPPGQGYTGELFF	TGTGCCAGCAGCCCCCCAGGACAGGGGTACACCGGGGAGCTGTTTTTT
once	TRBV12-3/TRBV12-4	TRBJ2-2	NA	CASSLGRGGTGELFF	TGTGCCAGCAGTTTAGGTCGGGGAGGCACCGGGGAGCTGTTTTTT
few	TRBV4-2	TRBJ2-7	NA	CASSREDRYSYEQYF	TGTGCCAGCTCCAGGGAAGACCGTTACTCCTACGAGCAGTACTTC
NA	TRBV29-1	TRBJ2-3	NA	CSVENTDTQYF	TGCAGCGTTGAGAACACAGATACGCAGTATTTT
NA	TRBV11-2	TRBJ2-7	TRBD2	CASSFTASGRDEQYF	TGTGCCAGCAGCTTCACGGCTAGCGGGAGAGACGAGCAGTACTTC